This TCR beta chain was captured in a study of blood T cells in healthy people across ages. V was cut by 0 bases and J by 3 bases, with 11 bases left in between. This CDR3 has 14 residues. The germline V gene encodes CDR1 DFQATT and CDR2 SNEGSKA (reference sequence). With a J-beta primer mix and a sample-barcoded 5' primer, a second PCR ran about 7 to 12 cycles. The authors tagged each cDNA molecule using a template-switch adaptor with 12 random nucleotides. Per sample, CDR3-containing paired-end reads numbered at least 2.5 million. TCRdb itself ran the 5' RACE reads through MiXCR, one entry per CDR3 protein. Seen here are roughly 1,000,000 distinct CDR3 sequences, about 25% observed once, and the top ten hold around 0.75%. About this clonotype: The antigen is not known.

General study findings and limits: Researchers said unsorted PBMCs prevented a conclusive naive versus antigen-experienced comparison.

A further study also used this sample, focusing on T cells of mothers and their children.

The chain is built from TRBV20-1 and TRBJ1-1; D gene ambiguous. The receptor was isolated from a girl aged 2-15 years in good health. Material for sequencing was blood. The CDR3 loop is CSAREGADDTEAFF. The CDR3 nucleotides are TGCAGTGCTAGAGAGGGTGCAGACGACACTGAAGCTTTCTTT.